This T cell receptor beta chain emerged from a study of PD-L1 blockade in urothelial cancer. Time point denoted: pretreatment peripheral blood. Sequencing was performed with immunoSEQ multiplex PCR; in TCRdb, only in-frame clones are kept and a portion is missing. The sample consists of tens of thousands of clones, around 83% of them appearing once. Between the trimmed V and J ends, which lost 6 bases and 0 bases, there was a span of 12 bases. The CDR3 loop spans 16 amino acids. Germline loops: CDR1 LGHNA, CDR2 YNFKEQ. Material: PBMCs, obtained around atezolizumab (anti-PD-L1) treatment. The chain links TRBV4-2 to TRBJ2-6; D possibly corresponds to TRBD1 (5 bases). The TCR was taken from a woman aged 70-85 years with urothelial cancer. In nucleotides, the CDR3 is TGTGCCAGCAGTTTAGACAGACTCTCTGGGGCCAACGTCCTGACTTTC. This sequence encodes CASSLDRLSGANVLTF.